These 9 T cell receptor beta chains were sequenced from one sample in a study of cytomegalovirus exposure and HLA in healthy donors. PCR was performed using 60 Vbeta and 13 Jbeta primers. Sequencing used immunoSEQ multiplex PCR; TCRdb keeps in-frame clones, though not all of them. With under 70,000 clones in the sample, the ten largest clones hold 2.1%. The sample consisted of PBMCs. Receptors originate from a woman under 30 in good health and CMV-seronegative.

With regard to this clone: At one boundary the junction diverges from the germline segment, which might be a read error. The CDR3 loop reads CASSFPPGGAGENQYF. CDR3 DNA: TGCGCCAGCAGCTTTCCCCCGGGGGGGGCTGGGGAGAACCAGTACTTC. The V call is TRBV5-1, the J call TRBJ2-5; 8 bases are a match to TRBD2. There are 16 residues in the CDR3. Looked up from germline, CDR1 is SGHRS and CDR2 is YFSETQ.

This sequence joins TRBV5-1 and TRBJ2-3; weak D call: TRBD1 (6 bases). This CDR3 has 13 amino acids. Trimming removed 4 bases from V and 1 base from J, with 7 bases in between. Germline V gene lookup returns CDR1 SGHRS and CDR2 YFSETQ. The CDR3, as DNA: TGCGCCAGCAGCAACAGGGGCACAGATACGCAGTATTTT. Translation: CASSNRGTDTQYF.

The rearrangement uses TRBV5-1 and TRBJ2-7; 9 bases match TRBD2. Germline V gives CDR1 SGHRS, CDR2 YFSETQ. Unmatched junction bases numbered 5, after V lost 1 base and J lost 6 bases. This CDR3 region has 14 residues. The CDR3 is CASSLLSGSGEQYF. CDR3 DNA: TGCGCCAGCAGCTTGCTTAGCGGGAGTGGCGAGCAGTACTTC.

The chain has TRBV11-3 and TRBJ1-2; no definite D call. The CDR3 is 12 residues long. Germline values: CDR1 SGHNT, CDR2 YENEEA. Between the trimmed V and J ends, which lost 0 bases and 5 bases, there was a span of 4 bases. CDR3 in DNA: TGTGCCAGCAGCTTAGAGGCATATGGCTACACCTTC. Translating it yields CASSLEAYGYTF.

As concerns this clone: This sample also contains other DNA sequences that code for the same CDR3. The chain links TRBV7-8 to TRBJ2-7; weak D call: TRBD2 (5 bases). This CDR3 is built from 15 residues. V was shortened by 5 bases and J by 4 bases, with 18 bases between the two germline ends. Looked up from germline, CDR1 is SGHVS and CDR2 is FQNEAQ. The CDR3 sequence is CASSPPLRAGYEQYF. The CDR3, as DNA: TGTGCCAGCAGCCCCCCCCTACGGGCGGGTTACGAGCAGTACTTC.

This sequence joins TRBV5-1 and TRBJ2-5, with D possibly TRBD2 on 6 matching bases. V lost 1 base and J lost 3, with 16 bases in between. Germline V CDR1 and CDR2: SGHRS, YFSETQ. The CDR3 is 16 amino acids. This chain's CDR3 is CASSLMAGSAEETQYF. DNA of the CDR3: TGCGCCAGCAGCTTGATGGCGGGGTCAGCCGAAGAGACCCAGTACTTC.

This sequence joins TRBV9 and TRBJ2-3; D is possibly TRBD1 (6 bases). Germline assignment: CDR1 SGDLS and CDR2 YYNGEE. The length of the CDR3 is 16 residues. V lost 5 bases to trimming and J lost 3 bases, with 19 bases between them. In nucleotides, the CDR3 is TGTGCCAGCAGTATCCCACAGGGAAAGACAACAGATACGCAGTATTTT. It codes for CASSIPQGKTTDTQYF.

The genes are TRBV9 and TRBJ1-1; D gene unclear. CDR1 and CDR2 (germline): SGDLS, YYNGEE. CDR3 length: 13 residues. V gave up 2 bases and J gave up 2 bases, with 7 bases separating them. In DNA, the CDR3 is TGTGCCAGCAGCGTTTCAGTAAACACTGAAGCTTTCTTT. Encoded protein: CASSVSVNTEAFF.

The CDR3 loop is CASSRQVHQPQHF. CDR3 coding DNA: TGTGCCAGCAGCCGACAAGTCCATCAGCCCCAGCATTTT. The rearrangement uses TRBV6-5 and TRBJ1-5; unclear D gene. The V end lost 6 bases, the J end lost 5 bases, and 11 bases lay between the germline ends. Germline values: CDR1 MNHEY, CDR2 SVGAGI. The CDR3 sequence is 13 residues long.